Listed below are T cell receptor beta chains from one sample, sequenced in a study of T-cell reconstitution after alpha-beta-depleted transplantation in children. TCRdb re-called the PCR reads with MiXCR, one entry per CDR3 protein. The sample has around 72,000 distinct CDR3 sequences; around 4.7% are singletons. The sample was PBMCs, mostly from graft donor cells, taken 180 days after TCRalphabeta/CD19-depleted stem cell transplant. The receptors come from a boy under two years old who had a stem cell transplant for acute myeloid leukemia, so the T cells may come from the graft donor. CDR3s include the opening cysteine and the closing phenylalanine or tryptophan. A D gene is named only where the DNA matches it firmly. Only some rows state a clone size, as once, few, many or a class for expanded clones.

-,many,TRBV12-3/TRBV12-4,16,TRBJ1-1,TGTGCCAGCAGTTTAACCAGGGGAGGAGTGGACACTGAAGCTTTCTTT,CASSLTRGGVDTEAFF
-,many,TRBV5-5,12,TRBJ2-1,TGTGCCAGCACCCGGGGGTGGAATGAGCAGTTCTTC,CASTRGWNEQFF
-,many,TRBV6-5,16,TRBJ2-4,TGTGCCAGCAGTTACTCGGAGGCCTTAGCCAAAAACATTCAGTACTTC,CASSYSEALAKNIQYF
-,many,TRBV4-2,15,TRBJ2-7,TGTGCCAGCAGTCCGAGGCCCTCAAACTCCTACGAGCAGTACTTC,CASSPRPSNSYEQYF
TRBD1,many,TRBV7-9,14,TRBJ1-1,TGTGCCAGCAGCCCTAGGGGGGACAGAGAAGAAGCTTTCTTT,CASSPRGDREEAFF
-,many,TRBV6-1,15,TRBJ2-5,TGTGCCAGCAGTGAGGGGGCGTGGGCGGTAGAGACCCAGTACTTC,CASSEGAWAVETQYF
-,many,TRBV12-3/TRBV12-4,15,TRBJ1-1,TGTGCCAGCAAGTGGGAGCAACATATGAACACTGAAGCTTTCTTT,CASKWEQHMNTEAFF
TRBD1,many,TRBV4-1,15,TRBJ1-4,TGCGCCAGCAGCCAGGGTACGACAGGGAATGAAAAACTGTTTTTT,CASSQGTTGNEKLFF
-,-,TRBV5-1,15,TRBJ2-1,TGCGCCAGCAGCTTAGACAACAGCTCCCACAATGAGCAGTTCTTC,CASSLDNSSHNEQFF
-,-,TRBV5-7,16,TRBJ2-2,TGTGCCATGAGCTTTGTTCGGCAGGGAAGAACCGGGGAGCTGTTTTTT,CAMSFVRQGRTGELFF
-,many,TRBV7-2,12,TRBJ2-3,TGTGCCAGCAGCGATGGCCGGGGGACGCAGTATTTT,CASSDGRGTQYF
TRBD1,many,TRBV29-1,15,TRBJ2-5,TGCAGCGTTGGACAGGGGGCAGGAGGACGGGAGACCCAGTACTTC,CSVGQGAGGRETQYF
TRBD1,many,TRBV5-1,12,TRBJ2-2,TGCGCCAGCAGGACAGGGGACGGGGAGCTGTTTTTT,CASRTGDGELFF
-,many,TRBV20-1,12,TRBJ2-5,TGCAGTGCAGGGGAATGGGGGGAGACCCAGTACTTC,CSAGEWGETQYF
TRBD1,many,TRBV5-1,16,TRBJ2-5,TGCGCCAGCAGCCCGGGTCTATGGGACAGCCAAGAGACCCAGTACTTC,CASSPGLWDSQETQYF
-,many,TRBV10-3,17,TRBJ2-1,TGTGCCATCAGTGAGTTCCGGACGGAGAGCTCCTACAATGAGCAGTTCTTC,CAISEFRTESSYNEQFF
-,many,TRBV15,15,TRBJ1-1,TGTGCCACCAGCACTGAGGGGGTAGGGAACACTGAAGCTTTCTTT,CATSTEGVGNTEAFF
-,many,TRBV12-3/TRBV12-4,12,TRBJ2-5,TGTGCCAGCAGTTTCCAAGTAGAGACCCAGTACTTC,CASSFQVETQYF
-,many,TRBV7-2,16,TRBJ1-5,TGTGCCAGCAGCTCCAATCCAGGGCGGCGAGTTCAGCCCCAGCATTTT,CASSSNPGRRVQPQHF
-,many,TRBV9,13,TRBJ1-1,TGTGCCAGCAGCTCCGACCTGAACACTGAAGCTTTCTTT,CASSSDLNTEAFF
TRBD1,many,TRBV12-3/TRBV12-4,14,TRBJ1-5,TGTGCCAGCAGCCTCGACAGGGACGGTCAGCCCCAGCATTTT,CASSLDRDGQPQHF
-,few,TRBV30,13,TRBJ1-6,TGTGCCTGGAGTTTGGAGGGGGATTCACCCCTCCACTTT,CAWSLEGDSPLHF
-,many,TRBV12-3/TRBV12-4,15,TRBJ2-1,TGTGCCAGCAGCCCCTGGGACTCCTCCTACAATGAGCAGTTCTTC,CASSPWDSSYNEQFF
TRBD1,many,TRBV4-1,15,TRBJ2-2,TGCGCCAGCAGCCGGACAGGAGCGAACACCGGGGAGCTGTTTTTT,CASSRTGANTGELFF
-,-,TRBV5-4,14,TRBJ2-3,TGTGCCAGCCAACCCTCCCCCTCCCCAGATACGCAGTATTTT,CASQPSPSPDTQYF
TRBD1,many,TRBV7-9,15,TRBJ1-1,TGTGCCAGCAGCCACTGGACAGGGCGGAACACTGAAGCTTTCTTT,CASSHWTGRNTEAFF
-,few,TRBV11-1,11,TRBJ2-1,TGTGCCAGCAGCTTAACCAATGAGCAGTTCTTC,CASSLTNEQFF
TRBD1,many,TRBV5-1,17,TRBJ2-3,TGCGCCAGCAGCTTGGACCCGAGACAGGGGTCCACAGATACGCAGTATTTT,CASSLDPRQGSTDTQYF
TRBD2,many,TRBV13,15,TRBJ2-1,TGTGCCAGCAGCCCTGGCGTAGCGGGTTACAATGAGCAGTTCTTC,CASSPGVAGYNEQFF
-,many,TRBV12-3/TRBV12-4,14,TRBJ2-3,TGTGCCAGCAGTTTTAAGGGAGGCACAGATACGCAGTATTTT,CASSFKGGTDTQYF
-,many,TRBV6-1,12,TRBJ1-2,TGTGCCAGCAGTCCTCAGGGGATTGGCTACACCTTC,CASSPQGIGYTF
-,many,TRBV12-3/TRBV12-4,13,TRBJ1-1,TGTGCCAGCAGTTTGCCAAACAGACCTGAAGCTTTCTTT,CASSLPNRPEAFF